This T cell receptor (beta chain) is drawn from a study of blood T cell repertoires in COVID-19. Study at large: PBMCs, B-cell-depleted T cells, or T cells provided the cDNA or gDNA that made up the material.

The protocol was immunoSEQ multiplex PCR, while the TCRdb copy is restricted to in-frame clones and leaves out a portion. The profile covers some 250,000 clones, with around 86% appearing a single time and around 5.1% taken by the ten largest. Germline V CDR1 and CDR2: MNHNY, SVGAGI (reference sequence). The CDR3 length is 13 residues. V was trimmed by 5 bases and J by 2 bases, leaving 9 bases between them. The material sequenced was peripheral blood. This chain connects TRBV6-6 to TRBJ1-1, with D uncertain. This TCR was sampled from a woman in her fifties or sixties with COVID-19, enrolled during active disease. CDR3 sequence: CASSVTANTEAFF. CDR3 in DNA: TGTGCCAGCAGTGTAACAGCTAACACTGAAGCTTTCTTT.